Below, 8 T cell receptor beta chains from the same sample are listed, as sequenced in a study of blood T cell repertoires in COVID-19. Assay: immunoSEQ multiplex PCR; the TCRdb copy retains only in-frame clones and omits some. Counted here are over 35,000 clones, around 70% occurring once; the ten biggest clones make up about 5.9%. The material sequenced was peripheral blood. The source is an elderly man with acute or convalescent COVID-19.

This clone was seen a few times. Here the CDR3 reads CASNPRSGNTEAFF. DNA for the CDR3: TGTGCCAGCAACCCTCGTTCAGGGAACACTGAAGCTTTCTTT. This chain connects TRBV7-9 to TRBJ1-1; no firm D call. CDR3 length: 14 amino acids. V dropped 7 bases and J dropped 1 base, with 13 bases sitting between them. Per germline, CDR1 SEHNR and CDR2 FQNEAQ (reference sequence).

This clone appeared a single time. The chain links TRBV7-6 to TRBJ2-3; 12 nucleotides line up with TRBD1. With 4 bases clipped from V and 5 bases from J, the junction kept 4 bases outside the gene matches. This CDR3 has 15 residues. CDR1 is SGHVS and CDR2 is FNYEAQ in the germline V gene. The CDR3 nucleotides are TGTGCCAGCAGCTGGGGACAGGGGGCTGGAGATACGCAGTATTTT. Protein sequence: CASSWGQGAGDTQYF.

V gene TRBV5-1 combines with J gene TRBJ2-3; 8 bases align to TRBD1. The CDR3 contains 16 residues. With 1 base clipped from V and 5 bases from J, the junction kept 9 bases outside the gene matches. Per the germline V gene, CDR1 is SGHRS and CDR2 is YFSETQ. CDR3 amino acids: CASSLQPGGAEDTQYF. As DNA, the CDR3 is TGCGCCAGCAGCTTGCAGCCAGGGGGCGCCGAAGATACGCAGTATTTT.

The chain is built from TRBV6-2 or TRBV6-3 and TRBJ2-2; 15 positions match TRBD2. Germline CDR1 MNHEY, CDR2 SVGEGT. V lost 5 bases to trimming and J lost 4 bases; unmatched junction nucleotides: 8. This CDR3 region has 18 residues. As DNA, the CDR3 is TGTGCCAGCAGTGGACTAGCGGGAGGGGGTGTGGGCACCGGGGAGCTGTTTTTT. Translating gives CASSGLAGGGVGTGELFF.

The chain has TRBV7-9 and TRBJ2-1, with 8 bases identical to TRBD2. V lost 5 bases and J lost 9; bases outside the gene matches: 9. The CDR3 is 14 amino acids. Germline V gives CDR1 SEHNR, CDR2 FQNEAQ (reference sequence). CDR3 sequence reads: CASSLGTSLSEQFF. The DNA of the CDR3 is TGTGCCAGCAGCCTCGGGACTAGTCTTTCTGAGCAGTTCTTC.

This chain connects TRBV5-1 to TRBJ2-1; 7 positions agree with TRBD2. V lost 1 base to trimming and J lost 6 bases; unmatched junction nucleotides: 10. There are 16 residues in the CDR3. Germline CDR1 is SGHRS and CDR2 is YFSETQ. The CDR3 DNA reads TGCGCCAGCAGCTTGTCAGCGGGATCGGCAGTCAATGAGCAGTTCTTC. This codes for CASSLSAGSAVNEQFF.

The chain uses TRBV11-2 and TRBJ2-3; TRBD1 aligns across 10 bases. Germline V gene data show CDR1 as SGHAT and CDR2 as FQNNGV. The CDR3 totals 17 residues. The V segment lost 5 bases and the J segment 5 bases; nucleotides outside the gene matches: 13. DNA of the CDR3: TGTGCCAGCAGCACCCGCGGACAGGGGGGGTTAGGAGATACGCAGTATTTT. Amino acid sequence: CASSTRGQGGLGDTQYF.

V and J are TRBV19 and TRBJ1-1, with a possible D match to TRBD1 (6 bases). The germline gives CDR1 LNHDA, CDR2 SQIVND (reference sequence). The V end lost 7 bases, the J end lost 3 bases, and 12 bases lay between the germline ends. There are 13 residues in the CDR3. Here the CDR3 DNA reads TGTGCCAGTACCGGACAGAGATACACTGAAGCTTTCTTT. Translated, it gives CASTGQRYTEAFF.